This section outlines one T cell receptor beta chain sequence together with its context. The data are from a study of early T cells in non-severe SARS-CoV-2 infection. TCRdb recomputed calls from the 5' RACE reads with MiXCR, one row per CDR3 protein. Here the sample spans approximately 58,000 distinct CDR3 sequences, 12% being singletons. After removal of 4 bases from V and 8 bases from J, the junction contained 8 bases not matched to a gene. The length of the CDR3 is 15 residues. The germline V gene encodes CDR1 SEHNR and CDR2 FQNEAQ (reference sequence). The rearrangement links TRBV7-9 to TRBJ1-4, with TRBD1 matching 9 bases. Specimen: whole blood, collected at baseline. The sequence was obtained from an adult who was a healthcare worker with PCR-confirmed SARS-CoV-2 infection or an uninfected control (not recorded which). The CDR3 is CASSWSTGGLEKLFF. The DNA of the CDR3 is TGTGCCAGCAGCTGGTCGACAGGGGGGTTGGAAAAACTGTTTTTT.